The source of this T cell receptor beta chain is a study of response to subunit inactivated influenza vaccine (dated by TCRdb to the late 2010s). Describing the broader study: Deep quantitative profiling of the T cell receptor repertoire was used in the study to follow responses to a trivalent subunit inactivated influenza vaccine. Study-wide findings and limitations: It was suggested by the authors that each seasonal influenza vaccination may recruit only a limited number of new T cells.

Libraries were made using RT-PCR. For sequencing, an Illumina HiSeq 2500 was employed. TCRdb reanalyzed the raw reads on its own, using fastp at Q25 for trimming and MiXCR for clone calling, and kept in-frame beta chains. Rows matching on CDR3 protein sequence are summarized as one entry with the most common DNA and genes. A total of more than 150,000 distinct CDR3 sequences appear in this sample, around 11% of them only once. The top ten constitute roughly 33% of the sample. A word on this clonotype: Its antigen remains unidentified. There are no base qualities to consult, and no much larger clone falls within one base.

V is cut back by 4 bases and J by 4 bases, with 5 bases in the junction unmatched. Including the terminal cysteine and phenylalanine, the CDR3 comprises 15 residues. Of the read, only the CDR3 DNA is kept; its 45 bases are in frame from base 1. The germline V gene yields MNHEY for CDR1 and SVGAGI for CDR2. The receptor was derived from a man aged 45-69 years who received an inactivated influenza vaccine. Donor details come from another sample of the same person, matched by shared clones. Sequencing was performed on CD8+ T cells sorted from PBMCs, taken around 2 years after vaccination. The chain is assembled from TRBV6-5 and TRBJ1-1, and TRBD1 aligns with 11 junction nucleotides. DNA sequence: TGTGCCAGCAGTTCCGGACAGGGGGCAGGCACTGAAGCTTTCTTT. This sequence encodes CASSSGQGAGTEAFF.